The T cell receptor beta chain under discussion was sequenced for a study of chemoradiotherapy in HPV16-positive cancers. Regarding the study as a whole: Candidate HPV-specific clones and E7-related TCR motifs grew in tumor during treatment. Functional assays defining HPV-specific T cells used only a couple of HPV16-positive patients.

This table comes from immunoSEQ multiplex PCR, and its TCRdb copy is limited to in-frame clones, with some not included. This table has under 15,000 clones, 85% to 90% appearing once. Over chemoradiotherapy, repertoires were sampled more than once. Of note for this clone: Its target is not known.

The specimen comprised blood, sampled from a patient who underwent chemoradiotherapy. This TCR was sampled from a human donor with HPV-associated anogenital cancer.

For the CDR3, the DNA is TGCAGCGGGGGCTACCGGGACACCGGGGAGCTGTTTTTT. It is translated as CSGGYRDTGELFF. The gene calls are TRBV29-1 and TRBJ2-2; D is possibly TRBD1 (5 bases). In germline, CDR1 is SQVTM, CDR2 ANQGSEA. The CDR3 sequence is 13 residues long. Trimming left V 7 bases short and J 3 bases short, with 12 bases between.